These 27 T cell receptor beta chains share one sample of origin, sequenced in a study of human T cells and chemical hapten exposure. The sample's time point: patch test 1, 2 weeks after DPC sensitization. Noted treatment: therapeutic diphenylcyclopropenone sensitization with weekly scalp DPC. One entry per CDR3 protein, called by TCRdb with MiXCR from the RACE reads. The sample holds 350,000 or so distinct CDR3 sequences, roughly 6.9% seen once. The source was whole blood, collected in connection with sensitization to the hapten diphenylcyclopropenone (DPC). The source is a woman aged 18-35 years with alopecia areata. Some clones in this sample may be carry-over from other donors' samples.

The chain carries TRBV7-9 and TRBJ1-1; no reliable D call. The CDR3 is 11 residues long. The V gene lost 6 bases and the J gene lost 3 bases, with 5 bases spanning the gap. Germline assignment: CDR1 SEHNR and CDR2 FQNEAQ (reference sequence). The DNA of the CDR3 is TGTGCCAGCAGACTCGACACTGAAGCTTTCTTT. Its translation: CASRLDTEAFF.

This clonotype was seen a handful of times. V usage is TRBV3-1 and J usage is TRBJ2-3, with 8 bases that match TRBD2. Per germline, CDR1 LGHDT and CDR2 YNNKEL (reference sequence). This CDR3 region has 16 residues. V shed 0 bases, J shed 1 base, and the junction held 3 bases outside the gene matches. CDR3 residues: CASSQDTGGGTDTQYF. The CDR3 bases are TGTGCCAGCAGCCAAGATACCGGGGGGGGCACAGATACGCAGTATTTT.

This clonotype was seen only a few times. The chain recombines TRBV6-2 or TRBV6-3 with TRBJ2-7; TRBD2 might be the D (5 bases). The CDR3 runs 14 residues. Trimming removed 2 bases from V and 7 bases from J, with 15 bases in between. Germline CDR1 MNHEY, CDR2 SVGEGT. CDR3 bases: TGTGCCAGCAGTTACCCGGGATCCGGGGAGGAGCAGTACTTC. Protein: CASSYPGSGEEQYF.

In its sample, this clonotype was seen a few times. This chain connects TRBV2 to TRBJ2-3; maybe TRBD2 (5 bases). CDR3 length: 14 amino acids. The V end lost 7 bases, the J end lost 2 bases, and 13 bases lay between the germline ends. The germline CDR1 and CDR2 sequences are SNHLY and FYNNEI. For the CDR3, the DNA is TGTGCCAGCAAGTCCCAGGACTCCACAGATACGCAGTATTTT. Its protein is CASKSQDSTDTQYF.

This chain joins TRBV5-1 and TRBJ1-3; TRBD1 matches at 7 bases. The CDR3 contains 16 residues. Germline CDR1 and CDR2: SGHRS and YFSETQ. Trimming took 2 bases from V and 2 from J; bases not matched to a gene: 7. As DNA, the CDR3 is TGCGCCAGCAGCTTCGCGACAGGGCGGACTGGAAACACCATATATTTT. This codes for CASSFATGRTGNTIYF.

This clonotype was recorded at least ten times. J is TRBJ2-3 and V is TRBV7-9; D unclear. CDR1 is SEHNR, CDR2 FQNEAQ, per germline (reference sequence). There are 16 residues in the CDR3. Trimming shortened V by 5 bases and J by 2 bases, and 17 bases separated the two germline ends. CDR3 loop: CASSRTGGGSTDTQYF. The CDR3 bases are TGTGCCAGCAGCCGGACGGGTGGCGGTTCCACAGATACGCAGTATTTT.

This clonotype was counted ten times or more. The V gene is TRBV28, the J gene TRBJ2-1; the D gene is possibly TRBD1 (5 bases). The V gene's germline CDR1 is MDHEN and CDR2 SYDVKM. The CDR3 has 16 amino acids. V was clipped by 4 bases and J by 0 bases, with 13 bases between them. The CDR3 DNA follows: TGTGCCAGCAGTTCCTGGACACCGAGCTCCTACAATGAGCAGTTCTTC. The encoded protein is CASSSWTPSSYNEQFF.

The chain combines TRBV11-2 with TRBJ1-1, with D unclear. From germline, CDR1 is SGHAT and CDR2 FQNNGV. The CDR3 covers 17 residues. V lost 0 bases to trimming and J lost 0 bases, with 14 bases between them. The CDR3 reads CASSLEPRPIMNTEAFF. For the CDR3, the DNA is TGTGCCAGCAGCTTAGAGCCCCGGCCTATTATGAACACTGAAGCTTTCTTT.

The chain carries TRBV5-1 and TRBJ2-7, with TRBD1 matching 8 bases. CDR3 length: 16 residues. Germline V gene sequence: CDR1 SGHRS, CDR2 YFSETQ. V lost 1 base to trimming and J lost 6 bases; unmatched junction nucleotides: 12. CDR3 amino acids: CASSLIGTGGSGEQYF. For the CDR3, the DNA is TGCGCCAGCAGCTTGATCGGGACAGGAGGGAGCGGCGAGCAGTACTTC.

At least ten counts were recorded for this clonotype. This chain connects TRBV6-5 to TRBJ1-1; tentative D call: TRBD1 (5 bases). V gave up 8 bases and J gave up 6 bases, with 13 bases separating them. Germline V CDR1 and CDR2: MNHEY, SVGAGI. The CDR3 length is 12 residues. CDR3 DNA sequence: TGTGCCAGCCGCCAGGGTGGCGCTGAAGCTTTCTTT. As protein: CASRQGGAEAFF.

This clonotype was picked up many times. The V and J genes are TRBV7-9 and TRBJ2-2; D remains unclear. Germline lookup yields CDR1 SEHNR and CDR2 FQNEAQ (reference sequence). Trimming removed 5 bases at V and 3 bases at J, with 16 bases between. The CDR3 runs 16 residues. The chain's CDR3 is CASSPPPAIDTGELFF. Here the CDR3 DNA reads TGTGCCAGCAGCCCCCCCCCAGCGATCGACACCGGGGAGCTGTTTTTT. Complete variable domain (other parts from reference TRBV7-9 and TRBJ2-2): DTGVSQNPRHKITKRGQNVTFRCDPISEHNRLYWYRQTLGQGPEFLTYFQNEAQLEKSRLLSDRFSAERPKGSFSTLEIQRTEQGDSAMYLCASSPPPAIDTGELFFGEGSRLTVL.

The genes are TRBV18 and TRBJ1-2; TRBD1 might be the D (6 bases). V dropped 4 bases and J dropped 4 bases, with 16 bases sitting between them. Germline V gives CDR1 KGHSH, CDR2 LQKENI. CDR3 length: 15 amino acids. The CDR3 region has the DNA TGTGCCAGCTCACAAGTTGCACAGGGAACCTATGGCTACACCTTC. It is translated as CASSQVAQGTYGYTF.

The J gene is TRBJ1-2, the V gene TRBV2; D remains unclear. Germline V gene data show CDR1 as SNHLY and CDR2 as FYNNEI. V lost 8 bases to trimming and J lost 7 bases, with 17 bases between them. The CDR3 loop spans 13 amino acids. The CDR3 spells CASRAGPILGYTF. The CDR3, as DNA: TGTGCCAGCCGTGCGGGCCCCATCCTTGGCTACACCTTC.

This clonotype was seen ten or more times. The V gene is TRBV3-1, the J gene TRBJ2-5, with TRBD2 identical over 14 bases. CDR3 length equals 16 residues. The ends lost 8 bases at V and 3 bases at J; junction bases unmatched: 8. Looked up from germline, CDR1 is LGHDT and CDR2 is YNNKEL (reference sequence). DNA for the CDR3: TGTGCCAGCTCCCGACTAGCGGGGGGGCCTGAAGAGACCCAGTACTTC. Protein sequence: CASSRLAGGPEETQYF.

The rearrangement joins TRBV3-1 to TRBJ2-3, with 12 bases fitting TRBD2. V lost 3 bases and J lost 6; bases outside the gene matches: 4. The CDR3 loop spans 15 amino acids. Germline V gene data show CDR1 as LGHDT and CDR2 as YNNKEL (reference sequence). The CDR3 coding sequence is TGTGCCAGCAGCCAGACTAGCGGGGGACAGGATACGCAGTATTTT. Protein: CASSQTSGGQDTQYF.

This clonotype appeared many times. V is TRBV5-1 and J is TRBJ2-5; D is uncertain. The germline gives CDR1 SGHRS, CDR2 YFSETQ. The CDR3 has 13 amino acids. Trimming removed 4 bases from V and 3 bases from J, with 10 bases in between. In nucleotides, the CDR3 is TGCGCCAGCAGCCAGAACAGAGAAGAGACCCAGTACTTC. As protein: CASSQNREETQYF.

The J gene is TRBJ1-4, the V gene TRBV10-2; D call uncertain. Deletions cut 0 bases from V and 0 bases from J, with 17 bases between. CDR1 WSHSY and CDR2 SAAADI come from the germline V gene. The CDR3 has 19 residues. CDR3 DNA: TGCGCCAGCAGTGAGTCCGGGATTCCTCAAGTTGCAACTAATGAAAAACTGTTTTTT. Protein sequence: CASSESGIPQVATNEKLFF.

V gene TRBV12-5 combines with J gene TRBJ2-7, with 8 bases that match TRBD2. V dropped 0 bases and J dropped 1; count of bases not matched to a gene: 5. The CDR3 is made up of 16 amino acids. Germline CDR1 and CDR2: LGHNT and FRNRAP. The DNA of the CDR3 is TGTGCTAGTGGTTTGGTATTAGGCGGGGGGTCCTACGAGCAGTACTTC. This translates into CASGLVLGGGSYEQYF.

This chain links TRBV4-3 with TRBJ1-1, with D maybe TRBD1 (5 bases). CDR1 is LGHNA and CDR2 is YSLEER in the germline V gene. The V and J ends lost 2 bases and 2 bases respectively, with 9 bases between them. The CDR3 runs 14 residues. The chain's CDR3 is CASSQTRGNTEAFF. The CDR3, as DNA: TGCGCCAGCAGCCAAACAAGGGGTAACACTGAAGCTTTCTTT.

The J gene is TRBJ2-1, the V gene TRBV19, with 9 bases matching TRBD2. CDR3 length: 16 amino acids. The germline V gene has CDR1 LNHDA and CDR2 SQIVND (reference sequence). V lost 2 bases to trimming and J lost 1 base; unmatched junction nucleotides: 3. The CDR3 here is CASSIPAGGSYNEQFF. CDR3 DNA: TGTGCCAGTAGTATACCAGCGGGGGGATCCTACAATGAGCAGTTCTTC.

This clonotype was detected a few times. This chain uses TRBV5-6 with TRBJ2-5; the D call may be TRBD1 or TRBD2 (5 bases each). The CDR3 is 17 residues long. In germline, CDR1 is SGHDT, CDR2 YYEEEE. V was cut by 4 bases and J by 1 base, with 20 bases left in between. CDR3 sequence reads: CASSITPGPALQETQYF. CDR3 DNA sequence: TGTGCCAGCAGCATCACCCCGGGACCCGCGCTCCAAGAGACCCAGTACTTC.

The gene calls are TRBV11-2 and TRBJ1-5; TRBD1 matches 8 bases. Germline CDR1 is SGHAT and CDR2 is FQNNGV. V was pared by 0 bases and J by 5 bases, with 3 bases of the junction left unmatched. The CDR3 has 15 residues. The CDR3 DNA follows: TGTGCCAGCAGCTTAGATCCGACAGGGGATCAGCCCCAGCATTTT. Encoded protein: CASSLDPTGDQPQHF. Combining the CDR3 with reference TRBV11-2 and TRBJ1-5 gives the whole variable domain EAGVAQSPRYKIIEKRQSVAFWCNPISGHATLYWYQQILGQGPKLLIQFQNNGVVDDSQLPKDRFSAERLKGVDSTLKIQPAKLEDSAVYLCASSLDPTGDQPQHFGDGTRLSIL.

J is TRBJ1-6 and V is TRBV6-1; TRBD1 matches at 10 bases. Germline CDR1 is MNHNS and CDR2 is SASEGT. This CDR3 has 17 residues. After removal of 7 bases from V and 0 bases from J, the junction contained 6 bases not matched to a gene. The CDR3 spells CASIPGQGSSYNSPLHF. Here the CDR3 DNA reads TGTGCCAGCATCCCGGGACAGGGGAGCTCCTATAATTCACCCCTCCACTTT.

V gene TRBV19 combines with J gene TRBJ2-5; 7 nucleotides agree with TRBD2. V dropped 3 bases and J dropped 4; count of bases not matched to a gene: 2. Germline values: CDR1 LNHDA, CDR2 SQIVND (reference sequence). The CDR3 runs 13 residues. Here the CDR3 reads CASSMRGTETQYF. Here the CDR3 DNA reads TGTGCCAGTAGTATGCGGGGGACAGAGACCCAGTACTTC.

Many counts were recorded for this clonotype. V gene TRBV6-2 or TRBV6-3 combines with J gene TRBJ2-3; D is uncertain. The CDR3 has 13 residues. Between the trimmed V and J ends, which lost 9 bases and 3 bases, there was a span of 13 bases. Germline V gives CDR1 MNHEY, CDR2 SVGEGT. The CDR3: CASQQQVTDTQYF. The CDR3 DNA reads TGTGCCAGTCAGCAACAAGTGACAGATACGCAGTATTTT.

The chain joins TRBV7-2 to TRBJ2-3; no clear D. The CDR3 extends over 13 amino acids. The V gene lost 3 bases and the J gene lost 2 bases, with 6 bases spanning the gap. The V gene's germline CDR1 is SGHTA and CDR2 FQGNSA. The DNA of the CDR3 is TGTGCCAGCAGCTTTTCCGTCACAGATACGCAGTATTTT. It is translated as CASSFSVTDTQYF.

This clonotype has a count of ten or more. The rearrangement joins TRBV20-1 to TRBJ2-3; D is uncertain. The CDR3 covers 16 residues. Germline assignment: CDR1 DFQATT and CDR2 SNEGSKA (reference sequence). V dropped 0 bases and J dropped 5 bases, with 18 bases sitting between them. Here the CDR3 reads CSARDLSTGLRDTQYF. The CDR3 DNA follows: TGCAGTGCTAGAGATCTGAGTACCGGGCTTCGAGATACGCAGTATTTT.